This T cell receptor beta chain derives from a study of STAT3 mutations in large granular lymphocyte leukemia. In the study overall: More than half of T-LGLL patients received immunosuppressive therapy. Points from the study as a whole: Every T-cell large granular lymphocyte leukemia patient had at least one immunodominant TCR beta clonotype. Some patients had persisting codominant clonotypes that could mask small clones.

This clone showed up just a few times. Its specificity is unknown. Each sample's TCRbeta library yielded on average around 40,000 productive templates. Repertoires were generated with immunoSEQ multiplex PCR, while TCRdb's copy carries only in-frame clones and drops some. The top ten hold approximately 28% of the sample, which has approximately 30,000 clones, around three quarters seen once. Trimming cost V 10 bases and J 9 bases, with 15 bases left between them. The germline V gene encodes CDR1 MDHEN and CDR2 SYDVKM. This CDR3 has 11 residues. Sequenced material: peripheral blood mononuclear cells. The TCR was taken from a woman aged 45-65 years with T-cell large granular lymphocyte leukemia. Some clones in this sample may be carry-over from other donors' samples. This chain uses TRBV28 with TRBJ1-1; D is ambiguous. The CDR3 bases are TGTGCCACCCACCGGGAGTATAAAGCTTTCTTT. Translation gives CATHREYKAFF.